This T cell receptor beta chain was recorded in a study of cytomegalovirus exposure and HLA in healthy donors. Study findings and constraints: Analysis was carried out at a later point, and it linked a missense DCLRE1C variant to TCR beta V- and J-gene trimming. With further analysis later on, most CMV-associated TCR beta chains appeared HLA-restricted. A later analysis showed that HLA-associated TCR beta chains had undergone more clonal expansion than equally common others.

The primer mix had 60 Vbeta and 13 Jbeta primers. Clones were sequenced by immunoSEQ multiplex PCR, and TCRdb holds only the in-frame ones, with some missing. The table lists over 150,000 clones, around 73% of them singletons. CDR3 length equals 17 residues. The germline V gene has CDR1 SGHNT and CDR2 YYREEE (reference sequence). V was pared by 0 bases and J by 5 bases, with 9 bases of the junction left unmatched. Details on this clone: Its antigen is unidentified.

The sample taken for sequencing was PBMCs. This receptor was taken from a woman aged 18 to 35 in good health and CMV-seropositive. The chain is built from TRBV5-4 and TRBJ2-7, with 12 nucleotides matching TRBD1. The CDR3 region is CASSLAWGQGASNEQYF. The CDR3 DNA is TGTGCCAGCAGCTTGGCTTGGGGACAGGGGGCGTCTAACGAGCAGTACTTC.